Sequencing of this T cell receptor beta chain was carried out in a study of cytomegalovirus exposure and HLA in healthy donors. Findings and limits, study-wide: Per a later analysis, HLA-associated TCR beta chains showed more clonal expansion than other, equally common TCR beta chains.

The PCR contained 60 Vbeta and 13 Jbeta primers. Repertoires were generated with immunoSEQ multiplex PCR, while TCRdb's copy carries only in-frame clones and drops some. The sample lists about 150,000 clones, approximately 79% occurring once. The CDR3 loop spans 12 amino acids. Germline V gene sequence: CDR1 MNHNY, CDR2 SVGAGI (reference sequence). Comments on this clone: Its antigen is as yet unknown.

The V call is TRBV6-6, the J call TRBJ1-1; 7 bases align to TRBD1. This TCR was recovered from a man aged 40-55 years in good health and CMV-seropositive. Sequencing was carried out using PBMCs. CDR3 DNA sequence: TGTGTCACCAAGGGACAGAGACCTGAAGCTTTCTTT. It yields the protein CVTKGQRPEAFF.